This passage covers 3 T cell receptor beta chains from one sample sequenced in a study of blood T cell repertoires in COVID-19. Profiled with immunoSEQ multiplex PCR; TCRdb holds only in-frame clones, not every one. The table lists some 150,000 clones, approximately 80% of them singletons. The specimen was peripheral blood. The receptors here all came from a human donor in a cohort sampled during active COVID-19.

The sample holds one count of this clone. The chain recombines TRBV7-2 with TRBJ2-7; the match to TRBD2 covers 8 bases. V trimming: 1 base; J trimming: 7 bases; junction bases outside the gene matches: 6. This CDR3 contains 14 residues. CDR1 is SGHTA, CDR2 FQGNSA, per germline. CDR3 DNA: TGTGCCAGCAGCTTAGGGAGCGGGGGTCGAGAGCAGTACTTC. Translation: CASSLGSGGREQYF.

The chain carries TRBV4-3 and TRBJ2-2; D possibly corresponds to TRBD1 (6 bases). Germline V gene sequence: CDR1 LGHNA, CDR2 YSLEER. Trimming removed 0 bases at V and 6 bases at J, with 11 bases between. The CDR3 has 15 residues. The CDR3 sequence: CASSQEGAGAGELFF. The DNA of the CDR3 is TGCGCCAGCAGCCAAGAGGGGGCAGGGGCCGGGGAGCTGTTTTTT.

The chain recombines TRBV5-8 with TRBJ2-5; D might be TRBD1 (5 bases). The CDR3 is made up of 15 amino acids. Germline lookup yields CDR1 SGHTS and CDR2 YDEGEE. Between the trimmed V and J ends, which lost 4 bases and 7 bases, there was a span of 20 bases. This CDR3 is CASSPRSLTTGTQYF. CDR3 DNA sequence: TGTGCCAGCAGCCCGCGATCACTAACAACAGGGACCCAGTACTTC.